These 16 T cell receptor beta chains originate from one sample sequenced in a study of regulatory T cells in long-lasting Graves disease. According to the study, TCR beta libraries were built with iRepertoire HTBI primers and CDR3-region Arm-PCR. TCRdb re-called the multiplex PCR reads with MiXCR, one entry per CDR3 protein. The table lists 300,000 to 500,000 distinct CDR3 sequences, around 21% of them singletons. Described time point: persistent/refractory GD, antithyroid drugs over 5 years with positive TRAb. RNA from PBMCs was the source of the TCR library. The source was peripheral blood mononuclear cells (PBMCs), collected when the disease was refractory, from a patient treated with antithyroid drugs. The origin of the receptors is a female donor with Graves disease.

This rearrangement joins TRBV6-1 to TRBJ1-4, with TRBD1 identical over 7 bases. V lost 6 bases to trimming and J lost 4 bases; unmatched junction nucleotides: 5. The CDR3 consists of 14 residues. Germline CDR1 is MNHNS and CDR2 is SASEGT. CDR3 region: CASRPAGGNEKLFF. The CDR3 nucleotides are TGTGCCAGCAGGCCTGCAGGGGGTAATGAAAAACTGTTTTTT.

This chain connects TRBV27 to TRBJ2-3; D is unresolved. This CDR3 contains 14 residues. Germline V lookup: CDR1 MNHEY, CDR2 SMNVEV (reference sequence). The V end lost 5 bases, the J end lost 0 bases, and 9 bases lay between the germline ends. DNA for the CDR3: TGTGCCAGCAGTCTGCTGACTAGCACAGATACGCAGTATTTT. This codes for CASSLLTSTDTQYF.

The chain is built from TRBV20-1 and TRBJ1-6, with D possibly being TRBD1 (5 bases). Per the germline V gene, CDR1 is DFQATT and CDR2 is SNEGSKA (reference sequence). Trimming pared 5 bases from V and 6 bases from J, leaving 14 bases between. The CDR3 has 14 residues. CDR3 sequence reads: CSASGGGVNSPLHF. CDR3 in DNA: TGCAGTGCTTCGGGTGGAGGGGTTAATTCACCCCTCCACTTT.

This clonotype was recorded a few times. The chain carries TRBV5-1 and TRBJ2-7; 8 bases line up with TRBD1. The V gene end was trimmed by 6 bases and the J gene end by 0 bases; junction bases not matched to a gene: 11. CDR1 is SGHRS and CDR2 is YFSETQ in the germline V gene. The CDR3 has 16 residues. CDR3 sequence reads: CASTEVGQGSSYEQYF. As DNA, the CDR3 is TGCGCCAGCACCGAGGTTGGACAGGGCAGCTCCTACGAGCAGTACTTC.

This clonotype was recorded at least ten times. The genes are TRBV11-2 and TRBJ2-5; D uncertain. The CDR3 sequence is 12 residues long. In germline, CDR1 is SGHAT, CDR2 FQNNGV. Trimming left V 5 bases short and J 5 bases short, with 9 bases between. The CDR3 nucleotides read TGTGCCAGCAGCCCAATTGGCGAGACCCAGTACTTC. As protein: CASSPIGETQYF.

The chain uses TRBV20-1 and TRBJ2-3, with 7 bases aligning to TRBD1. The CDR3 is made up of 15 amino acids. Germline CDR1 DFQATT, CDR2 SNEGSKA (reference sequence). Trimming took 3 bases from V and 0 from J; bases not matched to a gene: 6. The CDR3 protein is CSASQGETSTDTQYF. The CDR3 coding sequence is TGCAGTGCTAGCCAGGGGGAGACTAGCACAGATACGCAGTATTTT.

The gene calls are TRBV19 and TRBJ1-5; the match to TRBD1 covers 9 bases. The CDR3 length is 16 residues. Germline values: CDR1 LNHDA, CDR2 SQIVND (reference sequence). The J segment lost 7 bases and the V segment lost 5 bases, leaving 12 bases of the junction unmatched. The CDR3 is CASSATQGARGQPQHF. The CDR3 region has the DNA TGTGCCAGTAGTGCAACACAGGGGGCGCGAGGACAGCCCCAGCATTTT.

This clonotype has a handful of counts. The chain recombines TRBV6-1 with TRBJ1-5; 12 bases agree with TRBD1. With V trimmed by 6 bases and J by 3 bases, 12 bases remained unmatched. Germline values: CDR1 MNHNS, CDR2 SASEGT. The CDR3 is 18 amino acids. CDR3 nucleotides: TGTGCCAGCAGCTATCCGGGACAGGGGGCACCCTACAATCAGCCCCAGCATTTT. Translated: CASSYPGQGAPYNQPQHF.

This clonotype was counted only a few times. The rearrangement uses TRBV7-9 and TRBJ2-2; D call uncertain. CDR1 is SEHNR, CDR2 FQNEAQ, per germline (reference sequence). Trimming left V 4 bases short and J 2 bases short, with 11 bases between. The CDR3 spans 15 residues. The CDR3 sequence: CASSYQTSNTGELFF. The CDR3 region has the DNA TGTGCCAGCAGCTATCAGACAAGCAACACCGGGGAGCTGTTTTTT.

This clonotype was seen at least ten times. J is TRBJ1-5 and V is TRBV20-1, with D possibly matching TRBD1 (6 bases). This CDR3 spans 14 amino acids. Germline assignment: CDR1 DFQATT and CDR2 SNEGSKA (reference sequence). V was trimmed by 5 bases and J by 4 bases, leaving 15 bases between them. CDR3 sequence reads: CSAQAGTLNQPQHF. DNA of the CDR3: TGCAGTGCTCAGGCCGGGACACTTAATCAGCCCCAGCATTTT.

The table lists this clonotype with many counts. The chain is built from TRBV12-3 or TRBV12-4 and TRBJ1-1; no definite D call. This CDR3 spans 11 amino acids. V was pared by 5 bases and J by 7 bases, with 8 bases between. Written as DNA, the CDR3 is TGTGCCAGCAGTCGATCGAGTGAAGCTTTCTTT. Encoded protein: CASSRSSEAFF.

V and J are TRBV6-1 and TRBJ1-2, with D unclear. The V end lost 7 bases, the J end lost 0 bases, and 9 bases lay between the germline ends. The germline V gene encodes CDR1 MNHNS and CDR2 SASEGT. This CDR3 comprises 13 residues. This CDR3 reads CASTDGANYGYTF. CDR3 DNA sequence: TGTGCCAGCACCGATGGGGCTAACTATGGCTACACCTTC.

This clonotype was counted ten times or more. The chain links TRBV13 to TRBJ2-2; 7 bases line up with TRBD1. Trimming at V came to 0 bases and at J to 5 bases, leaving 6 bases not matched to a gene. The CDR3 is 16 residues long. Looked up from germline, CDR1 is PRHDT and CDR2 is FYEKMQ (reference sequence). The CDR3 sequence: CASSLGRQGRTGELFF. The CDR3 DNA follows: TGTGCCAGCAGCTTAGGAAGACAGGGTAGGACCGGGGAGCTGTTTTTT.

This clonotype has at least ten counts. The J gene is TRBJ1-2, the V gene TRBV12-3 or TRBV12-4; 7 bases line up with TRBD1. This CDR3 has 15 amino acids. Unmatched junction bases numbered 8, after V lost 5 bases and J lost 2 bases. CDR3 protein: CASSPAGQYNYGYTF. In DNA, the CDR3 is TGTGCCAGCAGTCCCGCGGGACAGTACAACTATGGCTACACCTTC.

This clonotype has ten or more counts. The chain combines TRBV27 with TRBJ1-2; D uncertain. Trimming removed 5 bases from V and 3 bases from J, with 10 bases in between. The CDR3 length is 13 residues. Germline loops: CDR1 MNHEY, CDR2 SMNVEV (reference sequence). CDR3 sequence reads: CASSPDRYYGYTF. In nucleotides, the CDR3 is TGTGCCAGCAGTCCGGACCGCTACTATGGCTACACCTTC.

The rearrangement links TRBV5-5 to TRBJ1-4; 9 nucleotides line up with TRBD1. Germline lookup yields CDR1 SGHKS and CDR2 YYEKEE (reference sequence). J gave up 8 bases and V 4 bases, and 3 bases lay outside the gene matches. This CDR3 is 13 amino acids long. The CDR3 DNA is TGTGCCAGCAGCAGACAGGGGGACGAAAAACTGTTTTTT. Translated: CASSRQGDEKLFF.